The T cell receptor (beta chain) described here comes from a study of shared clonotypes between healthy human individuals (dated by TCRdb to about 2020). Concerning the study at large: The cohort comprised two women and a few men aged 18 to 49 years. To estimate repertoire size and how much clonotypes are shared between individuals, the study performed deep sequencing of blood TCR repertoires from roughly five healthy adults. Different laboratories and diverse techniques were used to prepare libraries and sequence TCR repertoires, to increase sequencing depth and limit assay-specific biases. Each donor's leukapheresis produced roughly between about 0.9 and 9.5 billion PBMCs. What the research found in general, with its limitations: The small number of donors limited the genetic and exposure-history diversity represented. Pairwise subsampling indicated that sequencing depth was expected to affect the degree of clonotype sharing among donors. Sampling was restricted to blood, and TCR repertoires in tissues likely differ from the TCR repertoires found in blood.

TCR CDR3 regions were amplified from genomic DNA by multiplex PCR using the deep immunoSEQ assay. Extracted genomic DNA from each cell subset was distributed evenly across all wells of several immunoSEQ 96-well plates, and each plate was treated as a replicate. Each replicate PCR for unsorted PBMC received roughly 290 ng genomic DNA, equal to tens of thousands of T cell genomes. Unsorted PBMC genomic DNA was sequenced across ten immunoSEQ deep assay plates. Purified libraries were measured with a Qubit 3.0 fluorometer, size-checked on a Bioanalyzer 2100, and measured again with the KAPA Library Quantification kit. Every immunoSEQ 96-well plate was sequenced on a separate single-read 150-cycle Illumina NextSeq 550 flow cell. On the authors' methods: Because the immunoSEQ output held only junctional sequences and lacked quality scores, the filtering could not match the filtering applied to full-length reads. Sequences were annotated with PyIR, a Python wrapper for IgBLAST v1.9, using IMGT germline references to assign V/J genes and CDR3. Reads were filtered out if the reads had weak V/J assignments (E-value above 1e-6), no CDR3, stop codons, out-of-frame junctions, or ambiguous translated residues. V3J clonotypes were defined by identical inferred V gene, J gene, and CDR3 amino acid sequence. Percentage overlap between repertoires was computed as shared unique clonotypes divided by the size of the smaller repertoire. RTK rarefaction, the Chao1 estimator, and Recon v2.1 estimates of unobserved clonotypes were used to assess repertoire richness. This is the immuneACCESS table as TCRdb keeps it, with only in-frame sequences that have V and J called. A part of the clones is gone; compared with another copy, unresolved V genes explain less than half, and the rest is unexplained. That table gives V, J and clone size, and the DNA gave D and trimming. The sample records about 480,000 clones, 75% to 80% of which are singletons. In total, the top ten clones hold about an eighth of the sample.

The CDR3 goes from the cysteine to the phenylalanine over 14 residues. Solely the CDR3 DNA is kept, with 42 bases framed from the first base. CDR1 and CDR2, per the germline V gene (reference sequence), are LNHDA and SQIVND. The V end loses 5 bases and the J end loses 4 bases, and a stretch of 11 bases separates them. The donors were healthy, HIV-negative adults with no recently reported acute infections or vaccinations. Every donor was a Caucasian adult living in Nashville, Tennessee, USA. For unsorted samples, roughly 91 million PBMCs were counted, and genomic DNA was extracted using the QIAamp DNA Blood Mini kit. Blood was obtained by leukapheresis, after which PBMCs were separated by Ficoll-Histopaque density gradient centrifugation and cryopreserved in liquid nitrogen vapor phase. This clone was found a few times. No cognate antigen has been identified for it. No qualities accompany the bases; no much larger clone lies one base away.

What was sequenced was PBMCs. The chain uses TRBV19 and TRBJ2-2; 5 matching bases give a weak D call of TRBD1. This sequence originates from a woman aged 40 to 50 in good health. Some clones in this sample may be carry-over from other donors' samples. The nucleotides are TGTGCCAGTAGTGTGCGACAGCGCACCGGGGAGCTGTTTTTT. It encodes CASSVRQRTGELFF.